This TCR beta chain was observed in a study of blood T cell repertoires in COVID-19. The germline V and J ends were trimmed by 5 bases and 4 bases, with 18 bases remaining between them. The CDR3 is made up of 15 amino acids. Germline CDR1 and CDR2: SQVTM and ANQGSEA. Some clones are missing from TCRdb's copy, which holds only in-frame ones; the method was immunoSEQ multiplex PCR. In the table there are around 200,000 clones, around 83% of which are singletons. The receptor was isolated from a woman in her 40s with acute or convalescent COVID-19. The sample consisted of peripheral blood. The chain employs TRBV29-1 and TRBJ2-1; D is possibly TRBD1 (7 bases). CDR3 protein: CSVQGGGAIYNEQFF. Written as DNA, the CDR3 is TGCAGCGTTCAGGGGGGAGGAGCCATATACAATGAGCAGTTCTTC.